The 8 T cell receptor beta chains below all came from one sample that was sequenced in a study of cytomegalovirus exposure and HLA in healthy donors. The PCR made use of 60 Vbeta and 13 Jbeta primers. Sequenced by immunoSEQ multiplex PCR; TCRdb stores in-frame clones only, minus some. Recorded here are about 160,000 clones; the top ten clones represent around 1.9%. Sequenced sample: PBMCs. The source is a man aged 30 to 39 in good health and CMV-seronegative.

The chain carries TRBV4-1 and TRBJ2-3, with D perhaps TRBD2 (5 bases). Germline V gene sequence: CDR1 MGHRA, CDR2 YSYEKL. The V gene lost 1 base and the J gene lost 1 base, with 9 bases spanning the gap. This CDR3 is built from 15 residues. The CDR3 nucleotides read TGCGCCAGCAGCCAAGGAGGGCAAGGCACAGATACGCAGTATTTT. Protein product: CASSQGGQGTDTQYF.

This sequence joins TRBV20-1 and TRBJ1-2; D gene unclear. The CDR3 spans 11 residues. V gave up 6 bases and J gave up 3 bases, with 8 bases separating them. Germline V CDR1 and CDR2: DFQATT, SNEGSKA (reference sequence). The CDR3 DNA is TGCAGTGCACCTGGCTACTATGGCTACACCTTC. Protein: CSAPGYYGYTF.

The rearrangement links TRBV19 to TRBJ2-1; D possibly corresponds to TRBD1 (5 bases). The CDR3 has 15 amino acids. Germline V lookup: CDR1 LNHDA, CDR2 SQIVND (reference sequence). V dropped 3 bases and J dropped 2 bases, with 11 bases sitting between them. CDR3 sequence reads: CASSMGRNTYNEQFF. CDR3 nucleotides: TGTGCCAGTAGTATGGGGCGGAACACCTACAATGAGCAGTTCTTC.

V usage is TRBV6-6 and J usage is TRBJ2-7, with D perhaps TRBD2 (5 bases). V was clipped by 2 bases and J by 6 bases, with 11 bases between them. This CDR3 has 13 amino acids. Germline CDR1 MNHNY, CDR2 SVGAGI (reference sequence). The CDR3 loop is CASSYELAGEQYF. DNA of the CDR3: TGTGCCAGCAGTTACGAGTTGGCGGGCGAGCAGTACTTC.

V usage is TRBV7-9 and J usage is TRBJ1-1; TRBD1 might be the D (6 bases). Germline V CDR1 and CDR2: SEHNR, FQNEAQ (reference sequence). The CDR3 consists of 14 residues. V lost 5 bases, J lost 5 bases, and 15 bases lay in between. CDR3 protein: CASSHRDIRTEAFF. The CDR3 DNA reads as TGTGCCAGCAGCCACAGGGACATCAGGACTGAAGCTTTCTTT.

This chain joins TRBV18 and TRBJ1-5; 10 bases align to TRBD1. This CDR3 has 16 residues. Trimming removed 6 bases from V and 7 bases from J; junction bases left unmatched: 12. CDR1 KGHSH and CDR2 LQKENI come from the germline V gene. DNA for the CDR3: TGTGCCAGCTCGCCGGGACAGGGGTTCCAAGGCCAGCCCCAGCATTTT. Protein: CASSPGQGFQGQPQHF.

This chain links TRBV2 with TRBJ1-1; D not resolved. This CDR3 is built from 12 residues. Trimming removed 11 bases from V and 10 bases from J, with 20 bases in between. The germline V gene has CDR1 SNHLY and CDR2 FYNNEI. The CDR3, as DNA: TGTGCCGGCACCGAACGATTCGGGAGAGCTTTCTTT. Its protein is CAGTERFGRAFF.

The CDR3 loop is CASSWEGVYTDTQYF. The CDR3 DNA reads as TGTGCCAGCAGCTGGGAGGGGGTCTACACAGATACGCAGTATTTT. This chain connects TRBV5-6 to TRBJ2-3; a weak D match, TRBD2 (7 bases). Per germline, CDR1 SGHDT and CDR2 YYEEEE. Trimming took 3 bases from V and 2 from J, leaving 13 bases between them. The CDR3 consists of 15 residues.